This T cell receptor (beta chain) was sequenced during a study of PD-L1 blockade in urothelial cancer. Study-wide context: T cells were recovered from blood samples at a median of approximately 150,000. Findings and limits, study-wide: Durable-benefit patients had greater expansion of tumor-associated blood clones at 3 weeks. Below-median pretreatment blood TCR clonality was associated with improved progression-free and overall survival.

Germline loops: CDR1 MDHEN, CDR2 SYDVKM. V lost 6 bases and J lost 8; bases outside the gene matches: 14. This CDR3 comprises 15 residues. To note about this clone: No antigen is known for it.

Data came from immunoSEQ multiplex PCR; TCRdb stores just in-frame clones and leaves some out. The sample records 40,000 to 50,000 clones, approximately 79% being singletons. Sample time point: pretreatment peripheral blood. Patients had urothelial carcinoma that was locally advanced or metastatic. This TCR derives from a man aged 65 to 79 with urothelial cancer. This rearrangement joins TRBV28 to TRBJ1-2, with 8 nucleotides matching TRBD1. The source material was PBMCs, sampled around atezolizumab (anti-PD-L1) treatment. The CDR3 is CASRDGRRGLGGYTF. The CDR3 DNA is TGTGCCAGCAGAGACGGCCGCAGGGGGCTAGGGGGCTACACCTTC.